This T cell receptor (beta chain) was captured in a study of T cells in Graves' hyperthyroidism and ophthalmopathy. Study-wide results and limits: Most clonotypes that expanded in the thyroid above 0.001 also showed up in blood. Model-based prediction identified ophthalmopathy a median approximately 6.2 months prior to its onset.

This clonotype came up a few times. Its specificity is unknown. TCR beta CDR3 regions were amplified from RNA. A set of HTBI primers served as the primers for a first-round RT-PCR of the TCR CDR3. A single record per CDR3 protein comes from TCRdb applying MiXCR to the multiplex PCR reads. The sample yields more than 450,000 distinct CDR3 sequences, about 20% seen once. Patients showing uncontrolled infection, other autoimmune disease, pregnancy or lactation were ineligible. PBMCs were derived from about 10 ml fresh peripheral blood. The sample consisted of blood. The source of this sequence is a man aged 40-49 years with Graves' ophthalmopathy.

The CDR3 sequence: CASGARDPGANVLTF. As DNA, the CDR3 is TGTGCCAGCGGCGCCAGGGATCCTGGGGCCAACGTCCTGACTTTC. This chain connects TRBV27 to TRBJ2-6, with D possibly being TRBD1 (5 bases). CDR1 is MNHEY, CDR2 SMNVEV, per germline (reference sequence). V lost 8 bases and J 2 bases, leaving 13 bases between the germline ends. The CDR3 spans 15 residues.